This T cell receptor beta chain comes out of a study of PD-1 blockade in classical Hodgkin lymphoma. The overall study: Once every 2 weeks, patients received intravenous nivolumab at 3 mg/kg.

The CDR3 has 15 residues. V lost 2 bases to trimming and J lost 4 bases, with 17 bases between them. Germline loops: CDR1 SQVTM, CDR2 ANQGSEA. This clone was recorded a few times. As for time point: cycle 4 day 1 (C4D1), after around six weeks of nivolumab. All patients experienced relapse after autologous stem cell transplantation, and brentuximab vedotin exposure was variable. Patients had relapsed/refractory classical Hodgkin lymphoma with complete response, partial response or progressive disease as best response. Data came from immunoSEQ multiplex PCR; TCRdb stores just in-frame clones and leaves some out. The sample has roughly 39,000 clones; 77% are singletons.

The source is a human donor with classical Hodgkin lymphoma. Sequencing was performed on peripheral blood mononuclear cells (PBMCs), taken before the fourth cycle of nivolumab. The chain links TRBV29-1 to TRBJ1-2, with D perhaps TRBD1 (6 bases). CDR3 nucleotides: TGCAGCGTTGAATACCCCAGGGGACGCTTCTATGGCTACACCTTC. It codes for CSVEYPRGRFYGYTF.